The next 27 T cell receptor beta chains were all read from a single sample in a study of T-cell memory formation after mild COVID-19. TCRdb itself ran the 5' RACE reads through MiXCR, one entry per CDR3 protein. The table has under 350,000 distinct CDR3 sequences, 15% to 20% seen once. Sequencing used PBMCs or a T cell subset sorted from them (not recorded which). The receptors originated from a man between 18 and 29 years old who had mild COVID-19 (a few samples of this study predate the infection). Cell type and time point are not known.

The chain links TRBV9 to TRBJ2-4, with TRBD1 matching 10 bases. V was clipped by 5 bases and J by 8 bases; unmatched bases: 1. The CDR3 has 12 residues. Germline lookup yields CDR1 SGDLS and CDR2 YYNGEE. The CDR3 sequence: CASRDRGDIQYF. The CDR3 DNA is TGTGCCAGCAGGGACAGGGGGGACATTCAGTACTTC.

The rearrangement joins TRBV2 to TRBJ2-7; D gene unclear. The CDR3 has 12 amino acids. The V and J ends lost 7 bases and 1 base respectively, with 8 bases between them. The germline CDR1 and CDR2 sequences are SNHLY and FYNNEI. The CDR3 coding sequence is TGTGCCAGCACCGAAAGGTCCTACGAGCAGTACTTC. Translating gives CASTERSYEQYF.

The chain combines TRBV7-9 with TRBJ1-6; 7 bases are a match to TRBD1. From germline, CDR1 is SEHNR and CDR2 FQNEAQ (reference sequence). CDR3 length: 14 residues. With V trimmed by 3 bases and J by 8 bases, 4 bases remained unmatched. The CDR3 sequence is CASSLGRGDSPLHF. The DNA for the CDR3 is TGTGCCAGCAGCTTGGGCAGGGGGGATTCACCCCTCCACTTT.

This clonotype has a count of ten or more. The CDR3 DNA sequence: TGTGCCAGCAGCTTAGGACAGACGAGCTCTGGAAACACCATATATTTT. Protein product: CASSLGQTSSGNTIYF. V usage is TRBV5-5 and J usage is TRBJ1-3; a possible D gene is TRBD1 (6 bases). This CDR3 has 16 amino acids. Trimming left V 2 bases short and J 0 bases short, with 12 bases between. In germline, CDR1 is SGHKS, CDR2 YYEKEE (reference sequence).

The rearrangement links TRBV20-1 to TRBJ1-2, with 7 positions matching TRBD1. Losses at the gene ends were 5 bases for V and 8 bases for J; bases not matched to a gene: 11. The germline V gene has CDR1 DFQATT and CDR2 SNEGSKA (reference sequence). The CDR3 is 13 amino acids. This CDR3 is CSAQNTGESGYTF. DNA for the CDR3: TGCAGTGCTCAGAATACAGGGGAATCCGGCTACACCTTC.

V usage is TRBV7-9 and J usage is TRBJ1-2; weak D call: TRBD1 (6 bases). The CDR3 is 14 residues long. V gave up 4 bases and J gave up 3 bases, with 12 bases separating them. CDR1 SEHNR and CDR2 FQNEAQ come from the germline V gene (reference sequence). CDR3 DNA: TGTGCCAGCAGCTCCGCCAGGGGAGACTATGGCTACACCTTC. Its translation is CASSSARGDYGYTF.

V gene TRBV3-1 combines with J gene TRBJ2-4, with 8 bases that match TRBD1. This CDR3 comprises 15 residues. Unmatched junction bases numbered 5, after V lost 1 base and J lost 6 bases. CDR1 and CDR2 (germline): LGHDT, YNNKEL (reference sequence). The CDR3 sequence is CASSQGGQGGNIQYF. Here the CDR3 DNA reads TGTGCCAGCAGCCAAGGAGGACAGGGCGGAAACATTCAGTACTTC.

The chain joins TRBV20-1 to TRBJ2-1; D is perhaps TRBD2 (7 bases). This CDR3 has 13 residues. Looked up from germline, CDR1 is DFQATT and CDR2 is SNEGSKA (reference sequence). Trimming took 7 bases from V and 3 from J, leaving 13 bases between them. CDR3 coding DNA: TGCAGTGTTACGGGGGGCTACTACAATGAGCAGTTCTTC. Its translation is CSVTGGYYNEQFF.

A few counts support this clonotype. The V gene is TRBV4-3, the J gene TRBJ2-7; 10 positions match TRBD1. There are 14 residues in the CDR3. CDR1 is LGHNA and CDR2 is YSLEER in the germline V gene. J was trimmed by 2 bases and V by 8 bases; bases with no gene match: 6. CDR3 bases: TGCGCCAGCCGACAGGGACAGGGGCCCTACGAGCAGTACTTC. Its protein product is CASRQGQGPYEQYF.

This chain links TRBV20-1 with TRBJ2-7; D is possibly TRBD1 or TRBD2 (6 bases each). Trimming pared 1 base from V and 2 bases from J, leaving 9 bases between. Germline-derived CDR1 and CDR2 are DFQATT and SNEGSKA (reference sequence). CDR3 length: 13 residues. CDR3 region: CSARVGGAYEQYF. In DNA form, the CDR3 reads TGCAGTGCTAGAGTGGGGGGCGCCTACGAGCAGTACTTC.

This clonotype was observed a few times. The chain is built from TRBV10-1 and TRBJ1-1; TRBD1 is a possible D gene (6 bases). V was trimmed by 3 bases and J by 6 bases, leaving 14 bases between them. The germline V gene has CDR1 WNHNN and CDR2 SYGVQD (reference sequence). The CDR3 runs to 14 residues. CDR3 sequence reads: CASSEAGAASEAFF. CDR3 in DNA: TGCGCCAGCAGTGAAGCAGGGGCCGCATCTGAAGCTTTCTTT.

The chain carries TRBV10-1 and TRBJ1-1; no clear D gene. V shed 2 bases and J shed 5 bases, with 9 bases lying between them. Germline CDR1 WNHNN, CDR2 SYGVQD (reference sequence). This CDR3 has 13 amino acids. The CDR3 protein is CASSEERETEAFF. The CDR3 DNA reads as TGCGCCAGCAGTGAGGAAAGGGAAACTGAAGCTTTCTTT.

V usage is TRBV25-1 and J usage is TRBJ1-1; possibly TRBD1 for D (5 bases). This CDR3 region has 15 residues. Germline V gene lookup returns CDR1 MGHDK and CDR2 SYGVNS. V shed 6 bases and J shed 3 bases, with 17 bases lying between them. For the CDR3, the DNA is TGTGCCAGCAGCGGAGAGGGGCAGGGAGACACTGAAGCTTTCTTT. It yields the protein CASSGEGQGDTEAFF.

This clonotype was observed at least ten times. The rearrangement joins TRBV18 to TRBJ1-1; D uncertain. Germline V gene data show CDR1 as KGHSH and CDR2 as LQKENI. The CDR3 is made up of 14 amino acids. Between the trimmed V and J ends, which lost 1 base and 4 bases, there was a span of 10 bases. The DNA of the CDR3 is TGTGCCAGCTCACCACTTTCGGACCTCACTGAAGCTTTCTTT. It encodes CASSPLSDLTEAFF.

This clonotype was seen a few times. The chain joins TRBV12-3 or TRBV12-4 to TRBJ2-5; 7 nucleotides align to TRBD2. The ends lost 4 bases at V and 1 base at J; junction bases unmatched: 6. This CDR3 contains 15 residues. The CDR3 DNA reads TGTGCCAGCAGTTCGGCTAGCGGACTCCAAGAGACCCAGTACTTC. Amino acid sequence: CASSSASGLQETQYF.

This clonotype was detected only a few times. The J gene is TRBJ2-1, the V gene TRBV7-6; no clear D gene. This CDR3 has 12 residues. Germline assignment: CDR1 SGHVS and CDR2 FNYEAQ. Trimming took off 2 bases at V and 9 bases at J, with 8 bases between the two ends. CDR3 region: CASSLNGREQFF. DNA for the CDR3: TGTGCCAGCAGCTTAAACGGTCGTGAGCAGTTCTTC.

This chain links TRBV27 with TRBJ2-1; weak D call: TRBD2 (7 bases). V was pared by 8 bases and J by 5 bases, with 16 bases between. The CDR3 sequence is 14 residues long. Germline V gene sequence: CDR1 MNHEY, CDR2 SMNVEV (reference sequence). The CDR3 DNA follows: TGTGCCAGCGCCTCCGCGGGGGCCAACAATGAGCAGTTCTTC. Translated: CASASAGANNEQFF.

The chain is built from TRBV20-1 and TRBJ2-7, with D possibly TRBD2 on 5 matching bases. Trimming left V 6 bases short and J 6 bases short, with 12 bases between. Germline V gene lookup returns CDR1 DFQATT and CDR2 SNEGSKA (reference sequence). The CDR3 consists of 11 residues. The CDR3 sequence is CSASGSAEQYV. In nucleotides, the CDR3 is TGCAGTGCCTCGGGGAGCGCCGAGCAGTACGTC.

V is TRBV20-1 and J is TRBJ1-2; D possibly corresponds to TRBD1 (6 bases). The CDR3 is 15 residues long. The V gene's germline CDR1 is DFQATT and CDR2 SNEGSKA (reference sequence). Deletions cut 3 bases from V and 1 base from J, with 15 bases between. The CDR3: CSARPPGQINYGYTF. CDR3 DNA sequence: TGCAGTGCTAGGCCCCCGGGACAAATTAACTATGGCTACACCTTC.

This clonotype was detected a few times. This rearrangement joins TRBV5-1 to TRBJ2-5; 11 nucleotides line up with TRBD2. V was pared by 0 bases and J by 3 bases, with 4 bases of the junction left unmatched. CDR1 and CDR2 from the germline V gene are SGHRS and YFSETQ. The CDR3 consists of 16 residues. DNA for the CDR3: TGCGCCAGCAGCTTGGGACTAGCGGGACTAAAAGAGACCCAGTACTTC. This sequence encodes CASSLGLAGLKETQYF.

The chain joins TRBV5-1 to TRBJ1-4; D is undetermined. Germline assignment: CDR1 SGHRS and CDR2 YFSETQ. The CDR3 sequence is 15 residues long. The ends were cut back, 0 bases at V and 7 bases at J, with 13 bases in the middle. The CDR3 region has the DNA TGCGCCAGCAGCTTGGCCCGGACCTCGGGTGAAAAACTGTTTTTT. Protein: CASSLARTSGEKLFF.

V gene TRBV24-1 combines with J gene TRBJ2-3, with D possibly being TRBD1 (5 bases). Germline V gene lookup returns CDR1 KGHDR and CDR2 SFDVKD. V was clipped by 12 bases and J by 7 bases, with 16 bases between them. This CDR3 is 12 amino acids long. The CDR3: CAVYRHRNTQYF. Written as DNA, the CDR3 is TGTGCCGTCTACAGGCACCGAAATACGCAGTATTTT.

There are a few counts of this clonotype. The V call is TRBV20-1, the J call TRBJ2-5; TRBD2 matches 8 bases. The CDR3 spans 18 residues. CDR1 DFQATT and CDR2 SNEGSKA come from the germline V gene (reference sequence). Trimming cost V 1 base and J 0 bases; bases outside gene matches: 13. CDR3 bases: TGCAGTGCTAGAGCCCCTCCGGGGGGGCCGAAGTACCAAGAGACCCAGTACTTC. Amino acid sequence: CSARAPPGGPKYQETQYF.

The rearrangement uses TRBV5-1 and TRBJ2-1, with TRBD2 identical over 8 bases. The V gene's germline CDR1 is SGHRS and CDR2 YFSETQ. The CDR3 contains 16 residues. The V segment lost 1 base and the J segment 8 bases; nucleotides outside the gene matches: 11. Here the CDR3 reads CASSLLNTSGGYEQFF. CDR3 bases: TGCGCCAGCAGCTTGCTCAACACAAGCGGGGGCTATGAGCAGTTCTTC.

This clonotype appeared a few times. The gene calls are TRBV7-8 and TRBJ1-4; D not certain. The CDR3 is 15 residues long. Trimming shortened V by 1 base and J by 8 bases, and 14 bases separated the two germline ends. Germline lookup yields CDR1 SGHVS and CDR2 FQNEAQ. CDR3 DNA sequence: TGTGCCAGCAGCTTAGTCCGTGGGCTAGAAGAAAAACTGTTTTTT. This translates into CASSLVRGLEEKLFF.

This clonotype occurred a few times. This chain uses TRBV7-6 with TRBJ2-7; D remains unclear. The V gene's germline CDR1 is SGHVS and CDR2 FNYEAQ. V lost 1 base to trimming and J lost 7 bases, with 5 bases between them. The CDR3 totals 11 residues. The CDR3 loop is CASSLVQEQYF. The DNA for the CDR3 is TGTGCCAGCAGCTTAGTCCAGGAGCAGTACTTC.

This clonotype was counted between two and nine times. The CDR3 is CSVEGTEGPDTQYF. CDR3 bases: TGCAGCGTTGAAGGGACCGAAGGTCCAGATACGCAGTATTTT. The chain joins TRBV29-1 to TRBJ2-3; the D is unclear. Germline V CDR1 and CDR2: SQVTM, ANQGSEA. The CDR3 loop spans 14 amino acids. Trimming took off 1 base at V and 4 bases at J, with 12 bases between the two ends.